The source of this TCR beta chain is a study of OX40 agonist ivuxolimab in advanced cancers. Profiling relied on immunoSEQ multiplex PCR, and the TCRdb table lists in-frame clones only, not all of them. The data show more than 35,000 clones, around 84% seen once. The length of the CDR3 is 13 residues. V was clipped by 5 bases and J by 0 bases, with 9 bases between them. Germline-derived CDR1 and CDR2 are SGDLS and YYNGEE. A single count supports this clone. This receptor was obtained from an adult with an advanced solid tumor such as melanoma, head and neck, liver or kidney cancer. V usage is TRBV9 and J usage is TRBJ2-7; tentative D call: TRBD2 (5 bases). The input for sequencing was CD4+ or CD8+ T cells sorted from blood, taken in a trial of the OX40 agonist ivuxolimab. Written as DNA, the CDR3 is TGTGCCAGCAGTAGAACTAGCTCCTACGAGCAGTACTTC. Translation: CASSRTSSYEQYF.